This is a list of T cell receptor beta chains from one sample in a study of OX40 agonist ivuxolimab in advanced cancers. The method was immunoSEQ multiplex PCR; TCRdb's version includes in-frame clones alone and lacks a portion of them. The sample has some 83,000 clones, roughly 93% seen once. The sample consisted of CD4+ or CD8+ T cells sorted from blood, taken in a trial of the OX40 agonist ivuxolimab. These receptor sequences come from an adult with an advanced solid tumor such as melanoma, head and neck, liver or kidney cancer. Each CDR3 is given with its conserved first and last residue. Clone size is given for some rows only: seen once, a few or many times, or a class if the clone is expanded.

V,size,CDR3
TRBV2,-,CASIDRGQETQYF
TRBV6-6,-,CASSYSGPGTGELFF
TRBV5-4,-,CATGDRGTGDEQFF
TRBV6-1,-,CASTKRTGGSYEQYF
TRBV5-1,-,CASSLIGLKEQYF
TRBV12-5,-,CASWDSGDLGQYF
TRBV19,-,CASSTRQGARGTGELFF
TRBV14,-,CASSQDSTGELFF
TRBV19,-,CASSINMGTTYEQYF
TRBV11-3,-,CASRTRASGNTIYF
TRBV28,-,CASSLTGVYQPQHF
TRBV2,-,CASGPPGGYTF
TRBV2,-,CASQGGVEQYF
TRBV6-5,-,CASSPGGTEAFF
TRBV2,-,CASSGMVQREYNEQFF
TRBV5-1,-,CASSTGQGAYEQYF
TRBV28,once,CASSIRGLYEQYF
TRBV10-3,-,CAIGPSNQPQHF
TRBV2,-,CASSTSEGQGSGELFF
TRBV9,once,CASSVDGGQGVGNEQFF
TRBV19,-,CASSIKRQNANQPQHF
TRBV7-6,-,CASSWASGTGELFF
TRBV12-5,-,CASGLVGGSYNEQFF
TRBV9,-,CASSRPGGFTDTQYF
TRBV6-1,-,CASSGGGFYEQYF
TRBV13,-,CASSLLLRDRKSGLGYNEQFF
TRBV6-5,-,CASSYRANTEAFF
TRBV6-6,-,CASSYYLAGASYEQYF
TRBV19,-,CASFDPKRTGNTIYF
TRBV7-9,-,CASSPVDRYADNEQFF
TRBV9,-,CASSGLAGDNTGELFF
TRBV27,-,CASSLGGDYSPLHF
TRBV29-1,-,CSVESGQEGSYEQYF
TRBV7-2,-,CASSLGRDSNYGYTF
TRBV9,-,CASSAPQGFGGNTIYF
TRBV30,-,CACLLQAGGNHNEQFF
TRBV19,-,CASSISGGPTDTQYF
TRBV5-1,-,CASSTAGTSGRNEQFF
TRBV11-2,-,CASSLTEAFF
TRBV4-3,-,CASSQDVTTEAFF
TRBV7-3,-,CASSPGLVPYNEQFF
TRBV27,-,CASSLQGRAFF
TRBV27,-,CASSLSRTNEQFF
TRBV19,once,CASSIAGGPGGELFF
TRBV11-2,-,CASSPGPGAYEQYF
TRBV5-6,-,CASSLEQETQYF
TRBV6-1,-,CASRSGNSNQPQHF
TRBV5-1,-,CASRENTEAFF
TRBV13,-,CASSHFSGANVLTF
TRBV27,-,CASSFRGGNQPQHF
TRBV11-2,once,CASSIGWGQPQHF
TRBV4-1,-,CASSQDGQGSSYEQYF